This T cell receptor beta chain was recorded in a study of shared clonotypes between healthy human individuals. Study findings and constraints: Shared clonotypes: approximately 5% naive CD4, roughly 3.5% naive CD8, about 2.4% memory CD4, approximately 0.41% memory CD8. Some clonotypes were shared by all four sorted-subset donors, while others were not shared. The non-shared ones had lower generation probabilities than the shared ones. As a rule, naive subsets had a larger estimated richness than memory subsets.

The method was immunoSEQ multiplex PCR; TCRdb's version includes in-frame clones alone and lacks a portion of them. Seen here are about 1.1 million clones, approximately 75% observed once, and the top ten hold 0.89%. Note on this clone: The antigen remains undetermined.

Material for sequencing was memory CD4+ T cells from PBMCs. Subset denoted: CD45RA-negative fraction. This clonotype was sampled from a man aged 18 to 30 in good health. Some clones in this sample may be carry-over from other donors' samples.

The CDR3 is CASNLGFPYGYTF. Written as DNA, the CDR3 is TGCGCCAGCAATCTGGGTTTCCCTTATGGCTACACCTTC. V and J are TRBV5-1 and TRBJ1-2; D call uncertain. CDR1 SGHRS and CDR2 YFSETQ come from the germline V gene. The length of the CDR3 is 13 residues. Trimming removed 6 bases from V and 5 bases from J, with 14 bases in between.